These T cell receptor beta chains were read from a single sample in a study of blood T cells in healthy people across ages. MiXCR, applied by TCRdb to the 5' RACE reads, yields one record per CDR3 protein. The sample records roughly 900,000 distinct CDR3 sequences, 48% being singletons. Sequenced sample: blood. These receptors were collected from a man aged 25 to 40 in good health. CDR3s leave out the opening cysteine and the closing phenylalanine or tryptophan.

v_gene	j_gene	CDR3aa
TRBV28	TRBJ2-7	ASSFGLFYEQY
TRBV20-1	TRBJ1-6	SARDGDGSPLH
TRBV24-1	TRBJ2-7	ATSDRSGGSYEQY
TRBV20-1	TRBJ2-3	SASRALTDTQY
TRBV5-6	NA	ASSLSAVYEQY
TRBV20-1	TRBJ1-4	SASQDLGEKLF
TRBV7-2	TRBJ2-2	ASSLLGNTGELF
TRBV5-5	TRBJ2-7	ASSLYTGGFRIRSYEQY
TRBV7-3	TRBJ2-1	ASSSLSGSSYNEQF
TRBV7-9	TRBJ2-1	ASSPDPRGEQF
TRBV6-5	TRBJ1-6	ASSAGRYNSPLH
TRBV29-1	TRBJ2-5	SVTDPGTIPQETQY
TRBV7-9	TRBJ1-4	ASRPTEPNEKLF
TRBV4-2	TRBJ1-1	ASSQDLGWDTEAF
TRBV6-2/TRBV6-3	TRBJ1-2	ACEAGRGYGYT
TRBV27	TRBJ1-2	ASKSLNYGYT
TRBV12-3/TRBV12-4	TRBJ2-1	ASSFFGQGKNYNEQF
TRBV3-1	TRBJ2-7	ASSGNFQEQY
TRBV6-1	TRBJ1-5	ASRPPGRGGFGGQPQH
TRBV12-3/TRBV12-4	TRBJ2-3	ASSPSTSGKDTQY
TRBV24-1	TRBJ2-3	ATSDGDSRRRGDTQY
TRBV11-3	TRBJ2-3	ASSLRGPDTQY
TRBV29-1	TRBJ2-7	SVEGRETDSYEQY
TRBV7-9	TRBJ1-1	ASSLAGLTGAGEAF
TRBV20-1	TRBJ1-2	SARDADRGYGYT
TRBV20-1	TRBJ2-1	SAQLAGGGRDNEQF
TRBV12-3/TRBV12-4	TRBJ2-3	ASKSQGGGTDTQY
TRBV27	TRBJ2-1	ASSLLSSGQGGDEQF
TRBV7-8	NA	ASSLISATGTIAETQY
TRBV7-2	TRBJ2-7	ASSLAMRYEQY